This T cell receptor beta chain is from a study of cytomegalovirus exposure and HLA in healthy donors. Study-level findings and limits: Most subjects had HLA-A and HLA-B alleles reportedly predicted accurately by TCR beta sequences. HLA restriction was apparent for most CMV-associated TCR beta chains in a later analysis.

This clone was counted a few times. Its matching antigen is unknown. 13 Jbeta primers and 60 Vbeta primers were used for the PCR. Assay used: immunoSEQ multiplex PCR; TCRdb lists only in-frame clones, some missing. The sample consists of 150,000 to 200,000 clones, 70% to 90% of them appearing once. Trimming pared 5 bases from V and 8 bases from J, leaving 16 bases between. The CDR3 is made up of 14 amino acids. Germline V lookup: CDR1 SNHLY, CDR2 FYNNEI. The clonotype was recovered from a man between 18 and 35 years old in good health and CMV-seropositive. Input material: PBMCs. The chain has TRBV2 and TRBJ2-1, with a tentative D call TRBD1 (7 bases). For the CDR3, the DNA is TGTGCCAGCAGTTCGCAGGGGGGAAGAGATGAGCAGTTCTTC. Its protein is CASSSQGGRDEQFF.